What follows are 7 T cell receptor beta chains derived from one specimen sequenced in a study of T cells expressing NK-cell markers. TCRdb re-called the 5' RACE reads and shows each CDR3 protein once, DNA omitted. Its listing shows hundreds of thousands of distinct CDR3 sequences. Sequenced input: blood T cells: a sorted CD56 or NKG2C T cell subset, CD4+ or CD8+ T cells, or bulk PBMC T cells (not recorded which). Source of these receptors: a man aged 18-69 years in good health.

V and J are TRBV5-1 and TRBJ2-1. CDR3 length equals 16 residues. Germline CDR1 SGHRS, CDR2 YFSETQ. CDR3 residues: CASSRILGSSYNEQFF.

This chain uses TRBV18 with TRBJ2-5; checking the TCRdb D call of TRBD1 is not possible without DNA. CDR1 and CDR2 from the germline V gene are KGHSH and LQKENI. This CDR3 has 14 residues. CDR3 in amino acids: CASTLTGVVETQYF.

The chain employs TRBV6-1 and TRBJ1-5; TCRdb outputs TRBD1, but without DNA this stays unchecked. The CDR3 has 15 residues. Per the germline V gene, CDR1 is MNHNS and CDR2 is SASEGT. This CDR3 is CASSTGGGNNQPQHF.

The rearrangement uses TRBV10-3 and TRBJ2-3; as DNA is missing, the TRBD2 call by TCRdb cannot be tested. This CDR3 spans 17 amino acids. CDR1 and CDR2 from the germline V gene are ENHRY and SYGVKD. CDR3 loop: CAISELKAGASTDTQYF.

The chain combines TRBV30 with TRBJ2-3; the TRBD1 assignment by TCRdb is unverifiable without DNA. The CDR3 runs to 14 residues. From germline, CDR1 is GTSNPN and CDR2 SVGIG (reference sequence). The CDR3 loop is CAWRPGGGTDTQYF.

J is TRBJ2-5 and V is TRBV19; TCRdb picks TRBD1, but there is no DNA to check that call. Looked up from germline, CDR1 is LNHDA and CDR2 is SQIVND (reference sequence). The CDR3 is 14 residues long. The CDR3 spells CASSRGGGGKTQYF.

Here the CDR3 reads CASTTGDSRNSPLHF. This chain connects TRBV5-1 to TRBJ1-6; checking the TCRdb D call of TRBD1 is not possible without DNA. Per the germline V gene, CDR1 is SGHRS and CDR2 is YFSETQ. CDR3 length equals 15 residues.